This TCR beta chain was identified during a study of shared clonotypes between healthy human individuals. Across the whole study: Aged 18 to 49, the donors were a couple of women and a few men.

Source study methods: Owing to the provision of junction-only sequences devoid of quality scores by immunoSEQ, filtering differed. Sequencing was performed with immunoSEQ multiplex PCR; in TCRdb, only in-frame clones are kept and a portion is missing. From that table come the V and J calls and clone size; the DNA was used to work out D and trimming. The sample holds about 1,900,000 clones; less than 95% are singletons and the top ten take more than 0.95%. Turning to this clone: The antigen is undetermined. Other DNA variants within this sample encode the same CDR3.

Naive CD8 cells lacked CD45RO and underwent positive selection for CCR7, leaving out terminally differentiated effector memory CD45RA+ cells. Study donors comprised healthy, HIV-negative adults devoid of recent acute infection or vaccination. Study results and limitations: Memory subsets generally showed lower estimated richness than naive subsets.

The CDR3 spans 14 residues. Trimming shortened V by 0 bases and J by 4 bases, and 10 bases separated the two germline ends. Germline CDR1 reads SGDLS; CDR2 reads YYNGEE. The receptor was derived from a man between 18 and 35 years old in good health. Sample: naive CD8+ T cells sorted from blood. This chain links TRBV9 with TRBJ1-1, with D unclear. The CDR3 spells CASSVAGLGTEAFF. The CDR3, as DNA: TGTGCCAGCAGCGTAGCGGGTTTGGGCACTGAAGCTTTCTTT.